The rows below give T cell receptor beta chains drawn from one sample of a study of OX40 agonist ivuxolimab in advanced cancers. Libraries were prepared by immunoSEQ multiplex PCR; TCRdb keeps only in-frame clonotypes and omits some of them. The sample holds tens of thousands of clones, about two thirds seen once. Sequencing was performed on CD4+ or CD8+ T cells sorted from blood, taken in a trial of the OX40 agonist ivuxolimab. The receptors come from an adult with an advanced solid tumor such as melanoma, head and neck, liver or kidney cancer. Both conserved end residues are part of each CDR3. The D gene is left open where the match is weak. Not all rows give a size; the values are once, few, many and, for expanded clones, a class.

d_gene: .; v_gene: TRBV27; abundance: .; j_gene: TRBJ2-7; CDR3nt: TGTGCCAGCAGTGACGACAGCGACGAGCAGTACTTC; CDR3aa: CASSDDSDEQYF
d_gene: .; v_gene: TRBV5-8; abundance: .; j_gene: TRBJ1-1; CDR3nt: TGTGCCAGCAGCTTGGAGGGACGGAGGACTGAAGCTTTCTTT; CDR3aa: CASSLEGRRTEAFF
d_gene: .; v_gene: TRBV5-5; abundance: .; j_gene: TRBJ2-7; CDR3nt: TGCGCCAGCAGCAAAAAGGACGGGGATGGGGAGCAGTACTTC; CDR3aa: CASSKKDGDGEQYF
d_gene: .; v_gene: TRBV5-6; abundance: .; j_gene: TRBJ1-2; CDR3nt: TGTGCCAGCAGCTTGAGTCACAGATTCTATGGCTACACCTTC; CDR3aa: CASSLSHRFYGYTF
d_gene: TRBD1; v_gene: TRBV7-9; abundance: .; j_gene: TRBJ1-2; CDR3nt: TGTGCCAGCAGGGACCCGGGACAGGGGGCCTATGGCTACACCTTC; CDR3aa: CASRDPGQGAYGYTF
d_gene: TRBD2; v_gene: TRBV18; abundance: .; j_gene: TRBJ2-5; CDR3nt: TGTGCCAGCTCACCCGGGACTAGCGGGGAGAGGGACCAAGAGACCCAGTACTTC; CDR3aa: CASSPGTSGERDQETQYF
d_gene: .; v_gene: TRBV5-1; abundance: few; j_gene: TRBJ1-5; CDR3nt: TGCGCCAGCAGCTTGGCGGGGAATCATCAGCCCCAGCATTTT; CDR3aa: CASSLAGNHQPQHF
d_gene: .; v_gene: TRBV5-1; abundance: .; j_gene: TRBJ2-6; CDR3nt: TGCGCCAGCAGCTTGGGGGCCAACGTCCTGACTTTC; CDR3aa: CASSLGANVLTF
d_gene: TRBD2; v_gene: TRBV7-2; abundance: .; j_gene: TRBJ2-5; CDR3nt: TGTGCCAGCAGCCCACCGGGACTAGCGGGGGGGCGGGAGACCCAGTACTTC; CDR3aa: CASSPPGLAGGRETQYF
d_gene: .; v_gene: TRBV6-6; abundance: few; j_gene: TRBJ1-2; CDR3nt: TGTGCCAGCAGTTACTCACGGGGGCGCGATTATGGCTACACCTTC; CDR3aa: CASSYSRGRDYGYTF
d_gene: .; v_gene: TRBV7-2; abundance: .; j_gene: TRBJ2-2; CDR3nt: TGTGCCAGCAGCTTAGCAGGGGGGGGCACCGGGGAGCTGTTTTTT; CDR3aa: CASSLAGGGTGELFF
d_gene: .; v_gene: TRBV9; abundance: .; j_gene: TRBJ2-6; CDR3nt: TGTGCCAGCAGCGTATGGGGTTCTGGGGCCAACGTCCTGACTTTC; CDR3aa: CASSVWGSGANVLTF
d_gene: TRBD2; v_gene: TRBV9; abundance: .; j_gene: TRBJ2-3; CDR3nt: TGTGCCAGCAGCGTAGAAGGGACTAGCGGGGGGCCCGGTGATACGCAGTATTTT; CDR3aa: CASSVEGTSGGPGDTQYF
d_gene: .; v_gene: TRBV14; abundance: .; j_gene: TRBJ2-1; CDR3nt: TGTGCCAGCAGCCACGTAGGGGAACCCTACAATGAGCAGTTCTTC; CDR3aa: CASSHVGEPYNEQFF
d_gene: .; v_gene: TRBV11-2; abundance: .; j_gene: TRBJ2-3; CDR3nt: TGTGCCAGCAGCTTCGGGGGACGGGCAGATACGCAGTATTTT; CDR3aa: CASSFGGRADTQYF
d_gene: TRBD2; v_gene: TRBV7-2; abundance: .; j_gene: TRBJ2-1; CDR3nt: TGTGCCAGCAGCTTAGTGGGACTATACAATGAGCAGTTCTTC; CDR3aa: CASSLVGLYNEQFF
d_gene: TRBD1; v_gene: TRBV28; abundance: .; j_gene: TRBJ2-5; CDR3nt: TGTGCCAGCCTACTTATTAGGACAGGGGCGAAAGAGACCCAGTACTTC; CDR3aa: CASLLIRTGAKETQYF
d_gene: .; v_gene: TRBV11-3; abundance: .; j_gene: TRBJ2-2; CDR3nt: TGTGCCAGCTCGGGGGACGACACCGGGGAGCTGTTTTTT; CDR3aa: CASSGDDTGELFF
d_gene: .; v_gene: TRBV11-2; abundance: .; j_gene: TRBJ2-1; CDR3nt: TGTGCCAGCAGCTTTGAGCCAGGAGGCAATGAGCAGTTCTTC; CDR3aa: CASSFEPGGNEQFF
d_gene: .; v_gene: TRBV7-9; abundance: .; j_gene: TRBJ2-3; CDR3nt: TGTGCCAGCAGCTTAGTGCAGGCCGGCACAGATACGCAGTATTTT; CDR3aa: CASSLVQAGTDTQYF
d_gene: .; v_gene: TRBV7-9; abundance: few; j_gene: TRBJ1-1; CDR3nt: TGTGCCAGCGGCAGGGTGTTGGACACTGAAGCTTTCTTT; CDR3aa: CASGRVLDTEAFF
d_gene: .; v_gene: TRBV7-9; abundance: .; j_gene: TRBJ2-1; CDR3nt: TGTGCCAGCAGCTCTCTTAGGGCGCGGCAGTACAATGAGCAGTTCTTC; CDR3aa: CASSSLRARQYNEQFF
d_gene: .; v_gene: TRBV7-8; abundance: .; j_gene: TRBJ2-7; CDR3nt: TGTGCCAGCAGCTTAGAAGCCGGGGTGCGAGTTACGCCCTACGAGCAGTACTTC; CDR3aa: CASSLEAGVRVTPYEQYF
d_gene: TRBD1; v_gene: TRBV9; abundance: .; j_gene: TRBJ2-7; CDR3nt: TGTGCCAGCAGCGTAGCTGGAGGGACAGGGGGCTCCTACGAGCAGTACTTC; CDR3aa: CASSVAGGTGGSYEQYF
d_gene: .; v_gene: TRBV28; abundance: .; j_gene: TRBJ2-1; CDR3nt: TGTGCCAGCAGTTTATCCCAGACGGCGGAGCAGTTCTTC; CDR3aa: CASSLSQTAEQFF
d_gene: .; v_gene: TRBV27; abundance: once; j_gene: TRBJ2-3; CDR3nt: TGTGCCAGCAGTTTATCACGGGGCATGGGCGTCGCAGATACGCAGTATTTT; CDR3aa: CASSLSRGMGVADTQYF
d_gene: TRBD1; v_gene: TRBV6-1; abundance: few; j_gene: TRBJ2-7; CDR3nt: TGTGCCAGCAACAGTCCGGGACAGGGAGCCTACGAGCAGTACTTC; CDR3aa: CASNSPGQGAYEQYF
d_gene: .; v_gene: TRBV7-6; abundance: .; j_gene: TRBJ1-1; CDR3nt: TGTGCCAGCAGCCTGACGAAGGGAACTGAAGCTTTCTTT; CDR3aa: CASSLTKGTEAFF
d_gene: .; v_gene: TRBV19; abundance: .; j_gene: TRBJ1-6; CDR3nt: TGTGCCAGTAGTCCGCGGACATTGAGCTCCTATAATTCACCCCTCCACTTT; CDR3aa: CASSPRTLSSYNSPLHF
d_gene: .; v_gene: TRBV7-5; abundance: .; j_gene: TRBJ2-2; CDR3nt: TGTGCCAGCAGGACAGACCCCGGGGAGCTGTTTTTT; CDR3aa: CASRTDPGELFF
d_gene: TRBD1; v_gene: TRBV5-4; abundance: few; j_gene: TRBJ1-2; CDR3nt: TGTGCCAGCAGAACCGGGACAGCTCTCGGCTACACCTTC; CDR3aa: CASRTGTALGYTF
d_gene: .; v_gene: TRBV7-8; abundance: .; j_gene: TRBJ2-7; CDR3nt: TGTGCCAGCAGCTTCGGAAATTTGGGCGGAGACTACGAGCAGTACTTC; CDR3aa: CASSFGNLGGDYEQYF
d_gene: .; v_gene: TRBV2; abundance: .; j_gene: TRBJ2-5; CDR3nt: TGTGCCAGCAGTGCCCGGGACACGTACCAAGAGACCCAGTACTTC; CDR3aa: CASSARDTYQETQYF
d_gene: TRBD2; v_gene: TRBV27; abundance: .; j_gene: TRBJ2-1; CDR3nt: TGTGCCAGCAGCATAGCGGGGGATTACAATGAGCAGTTCTTC; CDR3aa: CASSIAGDYNEQFF
d_gene: TRBD1; v_gene: TRBV7-9; abundance: .; j_gene: TRBJ1-5; CDR3nt: TGTGCCAGCAGCTTAGAGTATGGGACAGGGGTTAGTCAGCCCCAGCATTTT; CDR3aa: CASSLEYGTGVSQPQHF
d_gene: .; v_gene: TRBV7-2; abundance: .; j_gene: TRBJ2-7; CDR3nt: TGTGCCAGCAGCTTCGGGGACTACGAGCAGTACTTC; CDR3aa: CASSFGDYEQYF
d_gene: .; v_gene: TRBV7-6; abundance: .; j_gene: TRBJ2-7; CDR3nt: TGTGCCAGCAGATTAGGACTCCACACCGCCTACGAGCAGTACTTC; CDR3aa: CASRLGLHTAYEQYF
d_gene: TRBD2; v_gene: TRBV5-6; abundance: .; j_gene: TRBJ2-7; CDR3nt: TGTGCCAGCAGCCGCGGGGGGGCAAACGAGCAGTACTTC; CDR3aa: CASSRGGANEQYF
d_gene: TRBD1; v_gene: TRBV11-2; abundance: .; j_gene: TRBJ2-2; CDR3nt: TGTGCCAGCAGCTTCGGGACAGGGGGCATCTTGAACACCGGGGAGCTGTTTTTT; CDR3aa: CASSFGTGGILNTGELFF
d_gene: .; v_gene: TRBV6-5; abundance: .; j_gene: TRBJ1-4; CDR3nt: TGTGCCAGCAGTTACTGGGGGAGGGAGGATGAAAAACTGTTTTTT; CDR3aa: CASSYWGREDEKLFF
d_gene: .; v_gene: TRBV7-9; abundance: .; j_gene: TRBJ2-7; CDR3nt: TGTGCCAGCAGCTTCCAGGGGAACTACGAGCAGTACTTC; CDR3aa: CASSFQGNYEQYF